This passage covers 14 T cell receptor beta chains from one sample sequenced in a study of blood T cell repertoires in COVID-19 (dated by TCRdb to 2018 to 2020). To prepare the library, the immunoSEQ multiplex PCR assay was applied. Sourced from immuneACCESS, this table was stored by TCRdb with only in-frame sequences that have V and J called. A share of the clones is absent; for the studies checked, an unresolved V gene accounts for under half, and the remainder has no known explanation. Recorded for this sample are about 170,000 clones; roughly nine tenths of them occurred a single time. Of the sample, 9.5% to 13% falls within the top ten clones. Sequencing was carried out using peripheral blood. All receptors derive from a woman between 55 and 75 years old with COVID-19, enrolled during active disease.

The gene calls are TRBV24-1 and TRBJ2-3, with 14 bases that match TRBD2. The CDR3 runs 15 residues. CDR1 and CDR2 (germline): KGHDR, SFDVKD. J lost 4 bases, V lost 10 bases, and 6 bases had no gene match. The CDR3 coding sequence is TGTGCCACTTCCGGGACTAGCGGGAGACCAGATACGCAGTATTTT. Its protein is CATSGTSGRPDTQYF.

The gene calls are TRBV7-2 and TRBJ2-1, with TRBD2 identical over 8 bases. The CDR3 is made up of 15 amino acids. V lost 2 bases, J lost 7 bases, and 7 bases stayed unmatched. CDR1 is SGHTA and CDR2 is FQGNSA in the germline V gene. The CDR3 coding sequence is TGTGCCAGCAGCTTAAATAGCGGGACTCGTAATGAGCAGTTCTTC. Its protein is CASSLNSGTRNEQFF.

This clone was seen more than once but under ten times. Here the CDR3 DNA reads TGTGCCAGCAGCCAAATCCCACTGAATGGCTACACCTTC. It encodes CASSQIPLNGYTF. The rearrangement uses TRBV3-1 (or the pseudogene TRBV3-2) and TRBJ1-2; no clear D. V was trimmed by 2 bases and J by 6 bases, leaving 10 bases between them. Per the germline V gene, CDR1 is LGHDT and CDR2 is YNNKEL (reference sequence). The CDR3 extends over 13 amino acids.

The V and J genes are TRBV30 and TRBJ1-6; D might be TRBD1 (5 bases). The germline V gene encodes CDR1 GTSNPN and CDR2 SVGIG (reference sequence). With 5 bases removed from V and 9 bases from J, the gap between germline ends came to 11 bases. The CDR3 consists of 12 residues. CDR3 nucleotide sequence: TGTGCCTGGTTCCGGGACTCTTCACCCCTCCACTTT. Encoded protein: CAWFRDSSPLHF.

This chain joins TRBV4-1 and TRBJ2-3; TRBD2 aligns across 11 bases. The CDR3 contains 20 residues. Unmatched junction bases numbered 20, after V lost 5 bases and J lost 4 bases. Germline CDR1 and CDR2: MGHRA and YSYEKL. CDR3 bases: TGCGCCAGCAGCATGGGATGGACTAGCGGGCGAGCTTCGACCCCAGATACGCAGTATTTT. As protein: CASSMGWTSGRASTPDTQYF.

The rearrangement links TRBV7-2 to TRBJ2-7, with TRBD2 matching over 10 bases. Germline-derived CDR1 and CDR2 are SGHTA and FQGNSA. V gave up 2 bases and J gave up 1 base; unmatched junction bases: 2. This CDR3 comprises 15 residues. CDR3 loop: CASSLSSGRSYEQYF. The CDR3 nucleotides read TGTGCCAGCAGCTTATCTAGCGGGAGATCCTACGAGCAGTACTTC.

The chain is built from TRBV5-1 and TRBJ1-4; the D is unclear. This CDR3 contains 14 residues. Deletions cut 2 bases from V and 6 bases from J, with 11 bases between. Germline V gene sequence: CDR1 SGHRS, CDR2 YFSETQ. The CDR3 DNA reads as TGCGCCAGCAGCTTCCAGGAGGGCTATGAAAAACTGTTTTTT. It translates to CASSFQEGYEKLFF.

The J gene is TRBJ1-5, the V gene TRBV19, with D hard to call. V gave up 6 bases and J gave up 2 bases, with 14 bases separating them. This CDR3 spans 15 amino acids. Looked up from germline, CDR1 is LNHDA and CDR2 is SQIVND (reference sequence). CDR3 loop: CASSLDSVGNQPQHF. CDR3 bases: TGTGCCAGTAGCCTTGACTCCGTTGGCAATCAGCCCCAGCATTTT.

V gene TRBV29-1 combines with J gene TRBJ2-7, with 8 positions matching TRBD1. The J segment lost 2 bases and the V segment lost 7 bases, leaving 4 bases of the junction unmatched. The CDR3 is 12 amino acids. Per germline, CDR1 SQVTM and CDR2 ANQGSEA. The CDR3 spells CSATGQAYEQYF. Written as DNA, the CDR3 is TGCAGCGCAACGGGACAGGCCTACGAGCAGTACTTC.

V usage is TRBV7-2 and J usage is TRBJ1-5; no clear D. Trimming pared 5 bases from V and 0 bases from J, leaving 2 bases between. Germline CDR1 is SGHTA and CDR2 is FQGNSA. The CDR3 contains 12 residues. CDR3 sequence reads: CASSRSNQPQHF. The CDR3, as DNA: TGTGCCAGCAGCCGTAGCAATCAGCCCCAGCATTTT.

This clone was counted only a few times. The chain is built from TRBV20-1 and TRBJ1-2; D gene unclear. The V end was cut by 4 bases, the J end by 2 bases, with 5 bases between. Germline CDR1 and CDR2: DFQATT and SNEGSKA (reference sequence). CDR3 size: 11 residues. The DNA of the CDR3 is TGCAGTGCTAACGGGAACTATGGCTACACCTTC. Amino acid sequence: CSANGNYGYTF.

The chain uses TRBV7-2 and TRBJ2-3, with D perhaps TRBD1 (6 bases). The length of the CDR3 is 16 residues. Per the germline V gene, CDR1 is SGHTA and CDR2 is FQGNSA. The V gene lost 3 bases and the J gene lost 5 bases, with 18 bases spanning the gap. The CDR3 is CASSFYSGAGEDTQYF. The DNA of the CDR3 is TGTGCCAGCAGCTTTTATTCCGGGGCAGGGGAAGATACGCAGTATTTT.

This sequence joins TRBV7-2 and TRBJ2-7; perhaps TRBD1 as D (6 bases). Trimming took off 4 bases at V and 3 bases at J, with 13 bases between the two ends. The CDR3 has 14 residues. Germline CDR1 SGHTA, CDR2 FQGNSA. CDR3 in amino acids: CASSSRQAVYEQYF. The DNA of the CDR3 is TGTGCCAGCAGCTCCAGACAGGCGGTCTACGAGCAGTACTTC.

V usage is TRBV7-9 and J usage is TRBJ1-2; 7 positions match TRBD1. Germline V gives CDR1 SEHNR, CDR2 FQNEAQ (reference sequence). There are 16 residues in the CDR3. Losses at the gene ends were 0 bases for V and 2 bases for J; bases not matched to a gene: 6. DNA of the CDR3: TGTGCCAGCAGCTTAGCGTCCCAGGGGGTGAACTATGGCTACACCTTC. It yields the protein CASSLASQGVNYGYTF. Filled out from reference TRBV7-9 and TRBJ1-2, the complete variable domain reads DTGVSQNPRHKITKRGQNVTFRCDPISEHNRLYWYRQTLGQGPEFLTYFQNEAQLEKSRLLSDRFSAERPKGSFSTLEIQRTEQGDSAMYLCASSLASQGVNYGYTFGSGTRLTVV.